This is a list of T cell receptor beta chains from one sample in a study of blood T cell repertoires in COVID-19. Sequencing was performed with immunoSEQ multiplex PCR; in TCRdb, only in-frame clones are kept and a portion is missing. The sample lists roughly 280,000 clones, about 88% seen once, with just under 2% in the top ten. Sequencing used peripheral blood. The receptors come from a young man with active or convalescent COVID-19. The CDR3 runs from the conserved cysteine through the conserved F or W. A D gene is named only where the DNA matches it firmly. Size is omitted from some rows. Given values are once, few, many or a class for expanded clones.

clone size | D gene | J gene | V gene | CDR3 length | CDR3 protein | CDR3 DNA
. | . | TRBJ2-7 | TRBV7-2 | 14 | CASSLFAGSYEQYF | TGTGCCAGCAGCTTATTTGCGGGGTCCTACGAGCAGTACTTC
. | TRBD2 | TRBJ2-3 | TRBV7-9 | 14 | CASKSGGLSDTQYF | TGTGCCAGCAAAAGCGGGGGGCTGTCAGATACGCAGTATTTT
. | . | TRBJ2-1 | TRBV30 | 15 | CAWSVGLGGQGEQFF | TGTGCCTGGAGTGTAGGTTTGGGGGGGCAGGGTGAGCAGTTCTTC
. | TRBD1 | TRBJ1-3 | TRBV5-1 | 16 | CASSPMTGTSGNTIYF | TGCGCCAGCAGCCCAATGACAGGGACCTCTGGAAACACCATATATTTT
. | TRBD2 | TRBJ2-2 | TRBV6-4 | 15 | CASSDKAGDTGELFF | TGTGCCAGCAGTGACAAAGCGGGGGACACCGGGGAGCTGTTTTTT
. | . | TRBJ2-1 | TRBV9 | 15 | CASSVGPLGPNEQFF | TGTGCCAGCAGCGTAGGGCCCTTGGGCCCCAATGAGCAGTTCTTC
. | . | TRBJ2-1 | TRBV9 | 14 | CASSAEVALDEQFF | TGTGCCAGCAGCGCCGAGGTAGCTTTGGATGAGCAGTTCTTC
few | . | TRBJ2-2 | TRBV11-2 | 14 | CASSSHRSDGELFF | TGTGCCAGCAGCTCCCACCGGAGTGATGGGGAGCTGTTTTTT
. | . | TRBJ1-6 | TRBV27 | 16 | CASSKRLESYNSPLHF | TGTGCCAGCAGTAAAAGACTTGAATCCTATAATTCACCCCTCCACTTT
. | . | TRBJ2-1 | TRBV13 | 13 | CASSLGRGNERFF | TGTGCCAGCAGCTTAGGCCGCGGGAACGAACGGTTCTTC
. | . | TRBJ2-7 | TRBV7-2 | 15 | CASSLAGGPSYEQYF | TGTGCCAGCAGCTTAGCAGGAGGACCCTCCTACGAGCAGTACTTC
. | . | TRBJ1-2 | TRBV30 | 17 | CAWSVLFLAGESGGYTF | TGTGCCTGGAGTGTCCTGTTTTTGGCAGGGGAAAGTGGTGGCTACACCTTC
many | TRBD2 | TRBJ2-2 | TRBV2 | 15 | CASSGTSGETGELFF | TGTGCCAGCAGTGGGACTAGCGGGGAAACCGGGGAGCTGTTTTTT
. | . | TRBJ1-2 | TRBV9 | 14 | CASSVLPGERGYTF | TGTGCCAGCAGCGTACTCCCGGGTGAGAGAGGCTACACCTTC
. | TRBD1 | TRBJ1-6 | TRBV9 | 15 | CASSASGQDNSPLHF | TGTGCCAGCAGCGCATCGGGACAGGATAATTCACCCCTCCACTTT
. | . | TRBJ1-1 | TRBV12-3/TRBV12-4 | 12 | CASSFRGARAFF | TGTGCCAGCAGTTTCCGGGGTGCCAGAGCTTTCTTT
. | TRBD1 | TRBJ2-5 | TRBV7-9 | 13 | CASSQTGGETQYF | TGTGCCAGCAGCCAGACAGGGGGCGAGACCCAGTACTTC
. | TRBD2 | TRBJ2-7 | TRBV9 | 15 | CASSVGGDYSYEQYF | TGTGCCAGCAGCGTAGGGGGGGACTACTCCTACGAGCAGTACTTC
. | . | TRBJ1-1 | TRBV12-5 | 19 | CASGLLNPGTLVMNTEAFF | TGTGCTAGTGGTTTGCTCAACCCCGGGACTCTCGTTATGAACACTGAAGCTTTCTTT
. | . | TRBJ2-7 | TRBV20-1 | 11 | CSVTNLNEQYF | TGCAGTGTTACTAATCTAAACGAGCAGTACTTC
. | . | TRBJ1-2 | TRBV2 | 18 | CASINGRGIFQANYGYTF | TGTGCCAGCATCAATGGTAGAGGGATTTTTCAAGCTAACTATGGCTACACCTTC
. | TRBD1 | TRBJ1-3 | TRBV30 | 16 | CAWSVHGTGSGNTIYF | TGTGCCTGGAGTGTACATGGGACAGGCTCTGGAAACACCATATATTTT
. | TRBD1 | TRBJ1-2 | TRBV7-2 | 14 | CASSGYRGNYGYTF | TGTGCCAGCAGCGGATACAGGGGAAACTATGGCTACACCTTC
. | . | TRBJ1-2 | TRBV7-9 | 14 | CASSHVKTGNGYTF | TGTGCCAGCAGTCACGTCAAAACAGGGAATGGCTACACCTTC
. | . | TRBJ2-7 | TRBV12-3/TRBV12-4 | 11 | CASSAGYEQYF | TGTGCCAGCAGTGCCGGGTACGAGCAGTACTTC
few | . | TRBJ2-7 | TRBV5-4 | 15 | CASSFSTGDSYEQYF | TGTGCCAGCAGCTTTTCGACAGGCGATTCCTACGAGCAGTACTTC
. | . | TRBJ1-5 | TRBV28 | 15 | CASSFRGRSNQPQHF | TGTGCCAGCAGTTTCAGGGGTCGGTCCAATCAGCCCCAGCATTTT
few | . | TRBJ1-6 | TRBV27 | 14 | CASSWGTANSPLHF | TGTGCCAGCAGTTGGGGGACTGCAAATTCACCCCTCCACTTT
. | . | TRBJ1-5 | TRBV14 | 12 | CASSQGATTQHF | TGTGCCAGCAGCCAAGGAGCCACGACCCAGCATTTT
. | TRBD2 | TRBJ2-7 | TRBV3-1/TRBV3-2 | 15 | CASSLGASGGYEQYF | TGTGCCAGCAGCTTAGGGGCTAGCGGGGGATACGAGCAGTACTTC
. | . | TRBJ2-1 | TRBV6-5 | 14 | CASSSGRGYNEQFF | TGTGCCAGCAGTTCGGGGCGGGGCTACAATGAGCAGTTCTTC
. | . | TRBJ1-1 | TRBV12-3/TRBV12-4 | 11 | CASIVNTEAFF | TGTGCCAGCATCGTGAACACTGAAGCTTTCTTT
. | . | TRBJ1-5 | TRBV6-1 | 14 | CASSEGSGFQPQHF | TGTGCCAGCAGTGAAGGCTCAGGGTTTCAGCCCCAGCATTTT
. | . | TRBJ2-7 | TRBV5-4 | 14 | CASSPQTGYYEQYF | TGTGCCAGCAGCCCCCAGACAGGCTACTACGAGCAGTACTTC
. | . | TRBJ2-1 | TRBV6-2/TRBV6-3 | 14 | CASSYSQRSNEQFF | TGTGCCAGCAGTTACTCGCAGAGGAGCAATGAGCAGTTCTTC
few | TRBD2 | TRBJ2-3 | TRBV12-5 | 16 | CASGPRTSGDTDTQYF | TGTGCTAGTGGGCCCAGGACTAGCGGCGACACAGATACGCAGTATTTT
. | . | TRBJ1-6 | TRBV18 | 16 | CASSPNSGQWDSPLHF | TGTGCCAGCTCACCTAACTCAGGACAGTGGGATTCACCCCTCCACTTT
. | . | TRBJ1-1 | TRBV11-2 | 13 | CASSSLSNTEAFF | TGTGCCAGCAGCTCCCTCTCGAACACTGAAGCTTTCTTT
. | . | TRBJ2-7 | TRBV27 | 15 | CASSLSGGAGREQYF | TGTGCCAGCAGTTTATCGGGGGGGGCAGGGCGGGAGCAGTACTTC
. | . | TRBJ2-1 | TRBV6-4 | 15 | CASSNTAGGGNEQFF | TGTGCCAGCAGCAATACGGCGGGCGGCGGCAATGAGCAGTTCTTC
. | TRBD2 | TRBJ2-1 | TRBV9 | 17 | CASASGGDVRVYNEQFF | TGTGCCAGCGCAAGCGGGGGGGACGTTAGAGTCTACAATGAGCAGTTCTTC
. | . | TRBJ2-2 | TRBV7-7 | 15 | CASSLGRGYTGELFF | TGTGCCAGCAGCTTAGGACGGGGTTATACCGGGGAGCTGTTTTTT
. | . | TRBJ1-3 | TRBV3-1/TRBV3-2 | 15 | CASSPLRGSGNTIYF | TGTGCCAGCAGCCCCTTGCGGGGCTCTGGAAACACCATATATTTT
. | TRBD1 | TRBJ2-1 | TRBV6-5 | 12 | CASSQGANEQFF | TGTGCCAGCAGCCAGGGGGCAAATGAGCAGTTCTTC
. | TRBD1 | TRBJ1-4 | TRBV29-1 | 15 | CSVEDWAGGHEKLFF | TGCAGCGTTGAAGATTGGGCAGGGGGCCATGAAAAACTGTTTTTT
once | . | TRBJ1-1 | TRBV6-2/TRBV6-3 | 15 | CASSYGSAAGTEAFF | TGTGCCAGCAGTTACGGGTCCGCGGCGGGCACTGAAGCTTTCTTT
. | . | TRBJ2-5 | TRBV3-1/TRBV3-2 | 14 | CASNFRGLQETQYF | TGTGCCAGCAACTTCCGGGGGTTACAAGAGACCCAGTACTTC
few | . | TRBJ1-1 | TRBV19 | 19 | CASTMPSDRGLGMNTEAFF | TGTGCCAGTACCATGCCCTCGGACAGAGGACTCGGAATGAACACTGAAGCTTTCTTT
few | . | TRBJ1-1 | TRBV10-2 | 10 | CASIGTEAFF | TGCGCCAGCATCGGCACTGAAGCTTTCTTT
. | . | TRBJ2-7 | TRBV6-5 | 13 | CASRTYTAGEQYF | TGTGCCAGCAGGACATACACGGCGGGCGAGCAGTACTTC
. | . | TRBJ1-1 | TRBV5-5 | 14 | CASGQGHTNTEAFF | TGTGCCAGCGGTCAAGGACATACGAACACTGAAGCTTTCTTT
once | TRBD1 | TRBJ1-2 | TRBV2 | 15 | CASSDLQGSGYGYTF | TGTGCCAGCAGTGATCTACAGGGGTCGGGCTATGGCTACACCTTC
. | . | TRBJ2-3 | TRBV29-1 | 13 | CSVDWQDTDTQYF | TGCAGCGTTGATTGGCAGGACACAGATACGCAGTATTTT
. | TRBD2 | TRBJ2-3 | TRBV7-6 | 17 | CASSPQLRLAVSDTQYF | TGTGCCAGCAGCCCCCAGTTGCGGCTAGCGGTATCAGATACGCAGTATTTT
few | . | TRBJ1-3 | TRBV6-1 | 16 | CASSELQGYRENTIYF | TGTGCCAGCAGTGAACTACAGGGATATCGTGAGAACACCATATATTTT
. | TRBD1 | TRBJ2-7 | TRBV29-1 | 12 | CSVRQGQGEQYF | TGCAGCGTCAGACAGGGTCAAGGCGAGCAGTACTTC